Listed here are 26 T cell receptor beta chains from one sample, sequenced in a study of Tregs in tolerant kidney transplant recipients. The method was immunoSEQ multiplex PCR; TCRdb's version includes in-frame clones alone and lacks a portion of them. The sample lists about 240,000 clones, approximately 83% occurring once. The sample comprised CD4+ T cells from blood. Every receptor here comes from a human donor in good health.

The genes are TRBV20-1 and TRBJ2-1; no firm D call. The CDR3 loop spans 10 amino acids. V shed 6 bases and J shed 4 bases, with 4 bases lying between them. The germline V gene has CDR1 DFQATT and CDR2 SNEGSKA (reference sequence). The CDR3 DNA sequence: TGCAGTGCCTTTTACAATGAGCAGTTCTTC. Protein product: CSAFYNEQFF.

This chain links TRBV6-1 with TRBJ1-6; 10 bases agree with TRBD1. The CDR3 runs to 19 residues. V was clipped by 0 bases and J by 2 bases; unmatched bases: 7. Germline V gene data show CDR1 as MNHNS and CDR2 as SASEGT. The CDR3 nucleotides are TGTGCCAGCAGTGAAGCGTCGGGACAGGGGATCGCCTATAATTCACCCCTCCACTTT. Translation: CASSEASGQGIAYNSPLHF.

The rearrangement joins TRBV7-8 to TRBJ2-3; D unclear. This CDR3 comprises 15 residues. Germline CDR1 and CDR2: SGHVS and FQNEAQ. The V end was cut by 6 bases, the J end by 2 bases, with 15 bases between. The CDR3, as DNA: TGTGCCAGCAGACGTGTATGGCTATCCACAGATACGCAGTATTTT. This encodes CASRRVWLSTDTQYF.

A note on this clone: Other DNA sequences in the same sample also yield this CDR3. V and J are TRBV7-9 and TRBJ1-1; D gene uncertain. V lost 2 bases and J 1 base, leaving 5 bases between the germline ends. The CDR3 has 13 amino acids. Per germline, CDR1 SEHNR and CDR2 FQNEAQ (reference sequence). The CDR3 region has the DNA TGTGCCAGCAGCTTACAAGGGAACACTGAAGCTTTCTTT. Protein sequence: CASSLQGNTEAFF.

This chain joins TRBV6-4 and TRBJ2-7; D might be TRBD2 (5 bases). V lost 7 bases and J lost 0, with 16 bases in between. Germline lookup yields CDR1 MRHNA and CDR2 SNTAGT. This CDR3 region has 15 residues. In DNA form, the CDR3 reads TGTGCCAGCATTGAGACTAACCAGAGCTCCTACGAGCAGTACTTC. Its translation is CASIETNQSSYEQYF.

There are a few counts of this clone. The CDR3 DNA follows: TGTGCCAGCTCACCTGTTGAGCTGGGGCGAATCTTGAACACTGAAGCTTTCTTT. This sequence encodes CASSPVELGRILNTEAFF. The chain combines TRBV18 with TRBJ1-1; weak D call: TRBD1 (5 bases). Trimming pared 3 bases from V and 0 bases from J, leaving 20 bases between. The length of the CDR3 is 18 residues. Germline assignment: CDR1 KGHSH and CDR2 LQKENI.

This clone was detected only once. The rearrangement joins TRBV5-4 to TRBJ2-3, with 8 bases fitting TRBD2. J gave up 2 bases and V 2 bases, and 4 bases lay outside the gene matches. The CDR3 contains 15 residues. Germline CDR1 reads SGHNT; CDR2 reads YYREEE (reference sequence). CDR3 loop: CASSFGGGNTDTQYF. The DNA for the CDR3 is TGTGCCAGCAGCTTCGGCGGGGGGAACACAGATACGCAGTATTTT.

The chain carries TRBV18 and TRBJ1-5, with D unresolved. The CDR3 is 15 amino acids. From germline, CDR1 is KGHSH and CDR2 LQKENI. V lost 2 bases and J lost 1, with 9 bases in between. This chain's CDR3 is CASSPVRQSNQPQHF. CDR3 DNA sequence: TGTGCCAGCTCACCAGTCAGGCAGAGCAATCAGCCCCAGCATTTT.

V gene TRBV10-1 combines with J gene TRBJ1-1, with 9 positions matching TRBD1. Germline V gene sequence: CDR1 WNHNN, CDR2 SYGVQD (reference sequence). CDR3 length: 15 amino acids. The ends lost 5 bases at V and 4 bases at J; junction bases unmatched: 8. CDR3 in amino acids: CASSPGQGMGTEAFF. CDR3 DNA: TGCGCCAGCAGTCCGGGACAGGGTATGGGCACTGAAGCTTTCTTT.

This clone has more than one count but fewer than ten. This rearrangement joins TRBV5-1 to TRBJ1-1; 8 bases are shared with TRBD1. Germline CDR1 is SGHRS and CDR2 is YFSETQ. J lost 1 base, V lost 3 bases, and 11 bases had no gene match. The length of the CDR3 is 17 residues. CDR3 sequence (DNA): TGCGCCAGCAGCTGGGGCCCCGGGACAGGAGGGAACACTGAAGCTTTCTTT. It specifies CASSWGPGTGGNTEAFF.

This chain uses TRBV5-1 with TRBJ2-3; D uncertain. Germline V gene sequence: CDR1 SGHRS, CDR2 YFSETQ. V was shortened by 0 bases and J by 0 bases, with 8 bases between the two germline ends. This CDR3 contains 15 residues. This chain's CDR3 is CASSLGITSTDTQYF. The CDR3 nucleotides read TGCGCCAGCAGCTTGGGGATAACTAGCACAGATACGCAGTATTTT. Full variable domain (remainder filled in from reference TRBV5-1 and TRBJ2-3): KAGVTQTPRYLIKTRGQQVTLSCSPISGHRSVSWYQQTPGQGLQFLFEYFSETQRNKGNFPGRFSGRQFSNSRSEMNVSTLELGDSALYLCASSLGITSTDTQYFGPGTRLTVL.

The CDR3 nucleotides read TGTGCCAGCAGCGCTAAGGCGGGGCGGGGGTCGGTCGGGGAGCTGTTTTTT. Translation: CASSAKAGRGSVGELFF. The chain is built from TRBV11-2 and TRBJ2-2; 7 bases are a match to TRBD2. CDR1 is SGHAT and CDR2 is FQNNGV in the germline V gene. This CDR3 contains 17 residues. V was pared by 5 bases and J by 7 bases, with 16 bases of the junction left unmatched. Looking up the rest from reference TRBV11-2 and TRBJ2-2 gives the full variable domain: EAGVAQSPRYKIIEKRQSVAFWCNPISGHATLYWYQQILGQGPKLLIQFQNNGVVDDSQLPKDRFSAERLKGVDSTLKIQPAKLEDSAVYLCASSAKAGRGSVGELFFGEGSRLTVL.

J is TRBJ2-7 and V is TRBV5-8, with TRBD2 matching over 8 bases. The junction had 10 bases not matched to a gene; V was cut back by 0 bases and J by 2 bases. The CDR3 covers 17 residues. Germline assignment: CDR1 SGHTS and CDR2 YDEGEE. In DNA form, the CDR3 reads TGTGCCAGCAGCTTGGGGGGGAATAGCGGGGTTACCTACGAGCAGTACTTC. It translates to CASSLGGNSGVTYEQYF. Using reference TRBV5-8 and TRBJ2-7 for the parts outside the CDR3, the full variable domain is EAGVTQSPTHLIKTRGQQATLRCSPISGHTSVYWYQQALGLGLQFLLWYDEGEERNRGNFPPRFSGRQFPNYSSELNVNALELEDSALYLCASSLGGNSGVTYEQYFGPGTRLTVT.

The chain has TRBV7-3 and TRBJ2-1; D possibly uses TRBD1 or TRBD2 (6 bases each). Trimming removed 5 bases at V and 8 bases at J, with 22 bases between. The CDR3 totals 16 residues. Germline V gene lookup returns CDR1 SGHTA and CDR2 FQGTGA. This CDR3 reads CASSRWAGTGGDEQFF. In DNA, the CDR3 is TGTGCCAGCAGCCGGTGGGCGGGCACCGGGGGCGATGAGCAGTTCTTC.

J is TRBJ2-7 and V is TRBV15, with unresolved D. Germline V gives CDR1 LNHNV, CDR2 YYDKDF (reference sequence). Trimming pared 0 bases from V and 3 bases from J, leaving 6 bases between. CDR3 size: 13 residues. CDR3 sequence reads: CATSRDLGYEQYF. DNA of the CDR3: TGTGCCACCAGCAGAGATTTGGGCTACGAGCAGTACTTC.

The CDR3 reads CASRGLANTGELFF. CDR3 DNA sequence: TGTGCCAGCAGGGGACTAGCGAACACCGGGGAGCTGTTTTTT. This rearrangement joins TRBV6-6 to TRBJ2-2; 8 bases fit TRBD2. The CDR3 has 14 residues. Losses at the gene ends were 6 bases for V and 0 bases for J; bases not matched to a gene: 0. Germline V gives CDR1 MNHNY, CDR2 SVGAGI (reference sequence).

CDR3: CASSTRTGAREAFF. DNA for the CDR3: TGTGCCAGCAGTACCCGGACAGGGGCGCGTGAAGCTTTCTTT. The chain couples TRBV2 to TRBJ1-1, with 9 bases identical to TRBD1. This CDR3 spans 14 amino acids. The trim removed 5 bases at V and 7 bases at J, leaving 8 bases unmatched. Germline CDR1 and CDR2: SNHLY and FYNNEI.

The genes are TRBV4-1 and TRBJ1-2; no definite D call. From germline, CDR1 is MGHRA and CDR2 YSYEKL. V gave up 1 base and J gave up 4 bases, with 10 bases separating them. This CDR3 is 14 amino acids long. The CDR3 here is CASSQVPQPYGYTF. The CDR3 bases are TGCGCCAGCAGCCAAGTGCCACAGCCCTATGGCTACACCTTC.

The J gene is TRBJ1-2, the V gene TRBV6-5; TRBD1 matches at 9 bases. Germline V gene lookup returns CDR1 MNHEY and CDR2 SVGAGI. The J segment lost 2 bases and the V segment lost 10 bases, leaving 8 bases of the junction unmatched. The CDR3 sequence is 14 residues long. CDR3: CATRGTGRNYGYTF. The DNA of the CDR3 is TGTGCCACCCGGGGGACAGGGAGAAACTATGGCTACACCTTC.

The gene calls are TRBV6-1 and TRBJ1-6, with D maybe TRBD1 (5 bases). Germline CDR1 is MNHNS and CDR2 is SASEGT. Trimming shortened V by 3 bases and J by 16 bases, and 16 bases separated the two germline ends. This CDR3 has 13 residues. This chain's CDR3 is CASSDASPGRLHF. In DNA form, the CDR3 reads TGTGCCAGCAGTGACGCCTCCCCGGGACGTCTCCACTTT.

The CDR3 DNA reads as TGTGCCAGCAGTGAAGGGACGGACCGCTATGGCTACACCTTC. Translating it yields CASSEGTDRYGYTF. The chain carries TRBV6-1 and TRBJ1-2; D call uncertain. V lost 1 base and J lost 4, with 10 bases in between. The germline gives CDR1 MNHNS, CDR2 SASEGT. CDR3 length: 14 amino acids.

The chain uses TRBV18 and TRBJ2-1; D possibly matches TRBD1 or TRBD2 (5 bases each). V dropped 0 bases and J dropped 0 bases, with 15 bases sitting between them. The germline CDR1 and CDR2 sequences are KGHSH and LQKENI. The CDR3 length is 18 residues. This CDR3 reads CASSPPGRTKSSYNEQFF. The CDR3 coding sequence is TGTGCCAGCTCACCACCGGGACGCACTAAGAGCTCCTACAATGAGCAGTTCTTC.

The CDR3 sequence: CASSWGTGAGGETQYF. In DNA, the CDR3 is TGTGCCAGCAGCTGGGGGACAGGCGCAGGGGGAGAGACCCAGTACTTC. The chain carries TRBV5-4 and TRBJ2-5, with TRBD1 matching 8 bases. This CDR3 is 16 amino acids long. Germline V gives CDR1 SGHNT, CDR2 YYREEE (reference sequence). With 3 bases clipped from V and 4 bases from J, the junction kept 11 bases outside the gene matches.

V gene TRBV6-5 combines with J gene TRBJ1-1, with no clear D. The CDR3 totals 13 residues. V was cut by 2 bases and J by 1 base, with 5 bases left in between. Germline CDR1 is MNHEY and CDR2 is SVGAGI. The DNA for the CDR3 is TGTGCCAGCAGTTACGCGACGAACACTGAAGCTTTCTTT. Encoded protein: CASSYATNTEAFF.

This chain links TRBV9 with TRBJ1-2, with TRBD1 matching over 9 bases. V gave up 3 bases and J gave up 0 bases; unmatched junction bases: 3. The germline gives CDR1 SGDLS, CDR2 YYNGEE. The CDR3 has 15 amino acids. The CDR3 here is CASSGRDRANYGYTF. DNA for the CDR3: TGTGCCAGCAGCGGCCGGGACAGGGCTAACTATGGCTACACCTTC.

This chain joins TRBV2 and TRBJ2-5, with 13 bases that match TRBD2. The CDR3 runs to 15 residues. CDR1 and CDR2 from the germline V gene are SNHLY and FYNNEI. The junction had 6 bases not matched to a gene; V was cut back by 8 bases and J by 3 bases. CDR3 sequence: CASADGTSGKETQYF. DNA of the CDR3: TGTGCCAGCGCCGACGGGACTAGCGGGAAAGAGACCCAGTACTTC.